The 19 T cell receptor beta chains listed next were all sequenced from one sample in a study of spatial heterogeneity in lung cancer. In TCRdb, the 5' RACE reads were re-called with MiXCR into one record per CDR3 protein. This table holds about 70,000 distinct CDR3 sequences, less than 9.5% found once. Time point specified: blood at routine non-recurrence follow-up after resection. The sample was PBMCs, taken at follow-up. The origin of the receptors is a female donor with early-stage non-small cell lung cancer.

This clonotype was counted many times. This chain joins TRBV18 and TRBJ1-6; TRBD1 matches 7 bases. The germline CDR1 and CDR2 sequences are KGHSH and LQKENI. CDR3 length: 14 residues. Unmatched junction bases numbered 4, after V lost 2 bases and J lost 9 bases. The CDR3 nucleotides read TGTGCCAGCTCACCAGGGGGACAGCTTTCACCCCTCCACTTT. This sequence encodes CASSPGGQLSPLHF.

V usage is TRBV5-1 and J usage is TRBJ2-2; D uncertain. Trimming cost V 1 base and J 4 bases, with 11 bases left between them. The CDR3 sequence is 15 residues long. CDR1 is SGHRS, CDR2 YFSETQ, per germline. CDR3 residues: CASSLSRMGTGELFF. CDR3 nucleotides: TGCGCCAGCAGCTTGAGCAGGATGGGCACCGGGGAGCTGTTTTTT.

This clonotype has just a few counts. J is TRBJ2-7 and V is TRBV28; TRBD1 matches at 9 bases. J was trimmed by 7 bases and V by 8 bases; bases with no gene match: 9. This CDR3 has 13 amino acids. Looked up from germline, CDR1 is MDHEN and CDR2 is SYDVKM. The CDR3 DNA follows: TGTGCCAGCTCTACCGGGACAGGGACAGAGCAGTACTTC. As protein: CASSTGTGTEQYF. The full variable domain, with the rest looked up from reference TRBV28 and TRBJ2-7, is DVKVTQSSRYLVKRTGEKVFLECVQDMDHENMFWYRQDPGLGLRLIYFSYDVKMKEKGDIPEGYSVSREKKERFSLILESASTNQTSMYLCASSTGTGTEQYFGPGTRLTVT.

This clonotype was recorded many times. This chain uses TRBV27 with TRBJ2-7; D might be TRBD2 (6 bases). This CDR3 is 15 amino acids long. The germline V gene encodes CDR1 MNHEY and CDR2 SMNVEV (reference sequence). Trimming took off 5 bases at V and 4 bases at J, with 18 bases between the two ends. The CDR3 DNA sequence: TGTGCCAGCAGTCCCCGCCGGGGGATCGGTTACGAGCAGTACTTC. It specifies CASSPRRGIGYEQYF.

This clonotype was observed a handful of times. The J gene is TRBJ2-3, the V gene TRBV25-1, with D perhaps matching TRBD2 (6 bases). The V end lost 2 bases, the J end lost 6 bases, and 12 bases lay between the germline ends. The germline V gene has CDR1 MGHDK and CDR2 SYGVNS. The CDR3 runs to 14 residues. CDR3 DNA sequence: TGTGCCAGCAGTGAAAGACTAGTTGGTGATACGCAGTATTTT. Its protein is CASSERLVGDTQYF.

On this clonotype: One base away lies a much larger clone, so this may be a sequencing read error. This chain connects TRBV14 to TRBJ2-3; possibly TRBD1 or TRBD2 for D (6 bases each). The CDR3 has 12 amino acids. The germline V gene has CDR1 SGHDN and CDR2 FVKESK. The CDR3 sequence is CASSWGADMQYF. CDR3 in DNA: TGTGCCAGCAGCTGGGGGGCAGATATGCAGTATTTT.

This clonotype was seen repeatedly, ten times or more. V is TRBV5-1 and J is TRBJ2-6, with a possible D match to TRBD1 (6 bases). Germline V lookup: CDR1 SGHRS, CDR2 YFSETQ. This CDR3 has 16 residues. V was trimmed by 0 bases and J by 1 base, leaving 8 bases between them. The CDR3 is CASSLEGDSGANVLTF. In nucleotides, the CDR3 is TGCGCCAGCAGCTTGGAGGGGGATTCTGGGGCCAACGTCCTGACTTTC.

Many counts were recorded for this clonotype. The chain is built from TRBV7-3 and TRBJ2-1; 9 nucleotides match TRBD2. CDR3 length: 17 residues. Germline values: CDR1 SGHTA, CDR2 FQGTGA. V dropped 7 bases and J dropped 2; count of bases not matched to a gene: 12. CDR3 coding DNA: TGTGCCAGCATCTCCCCGATAGTAGCGGGGGCCTACAATGAGCAGTTCTTC. This encodes CASISPIVAGAYNEQFF.

This clonotype was seen at least ten times. The gene calls are TRBV20-1 and TRBJ1-5; D gene uncertain. The CDR3 has 13 amino acids. V lost 1 base and J lost 1, with 5 bases in between. Germline V gives CDR1 DFQATT, CDR2 SNEGSKA (reference sequence). The DNA for the CDR3 is TGCAGTGCTAGAGTCGACAGCAATCAGCCCCAGCATTTT. It yields the protein CSARVDSNQPQHF.

This clonotype appeared a few times. CDR3 sequence (DNA): TGCAGTGCTAGAGTGCTAGCAGGGTCCCTCTCCTACGAGCAGTACTTC. The encoded protein is CSARVLAGSLSYEQYF. V usage is TRBV20-1 and J usage is TRBJ2-7; D is tentatively TRBD1 or TRBD2 (5 bases each). V was shortened by 1 base and J by 0 bases, with 16 bases between the two germline ends. CDR3 length: 16 residues. Germline CDR1 reads DFQATT; CDR2 reads SNEGSKA (reference sequence).

V and J are TRBV29-1 and TRBJ1-1; unclear D gene. Germline CDR1 reads SQVTM; CDR2 reads ANQGSEA. This CDR3 has 14 amino acids. Trimming shortened V by 7 bases and J by 3 bases, and 18 bases separated the two germline ends. DNA for the CDR3: TGCAGCGCGGAAGGGAAGGTAGGGCACACTGAAGCTTTCTTT. Its protein product is CSAEGKVGHTEAFF.

This clonotype was seen ten or more times. This chain joins TRBV25-1 and TRBJ2-3, with D maybe TRBD1 (6 bases). Trimming left V 7 bases short and J 3 bases short, with 11 bases between. CDR1 is MGHDK, CDR2 SYGVNS, per germline. This CDR3 comprises 13 residues. This chain's CDR3 is CASKLQGTDTQYF. CDR3 in DNA: TGTGCCAGCAAACTACAGGGTACAGATACGCAGTATTTT.

This clonotype was observed a handful of times. The rearrangement uses TRBV18 and TRBJ2-7; maybe TRBD1 (5 bases). The CDR3 loop spans 16 amino acids. Trimming stripped 3 bases from V and 0 bases from J, with 15 bases between. The germline V gene encodes CDR1 KGHSH and CDR2 LQKENI. This CDR3 reads CASSPSGLRSSYEQYF. The CDR3, as DNA: TGTGCCAGCTCACCGTCAGGGCTAAGGAGCTCCTACGAGCAGTACTTC. Full variable domain (missing parts from reference TRBV18 and TRBJ2-7): NAGVMQNPRHLVRRRGQEARLRCSPMKGHSHVYWYRQLPEEGLKFMVYLQKENIIDESGMPKERFSAEFPKEGPSILRIQQVVRGDSAAYFCASSPSGLRSSYEQYFGPGTRLTVT.

At least ten counts were recorded for this clonotype. The chain employs TRBV28 and TRBJ1-2; 9 nucleotides agree with TRBD1. The V gene's germline CDR1 is MDHEN and CDR2 SYDVKM. This CDR3 has 14 residues. V lost 2 bases and J lost 5; bases outside the gene matches: 3. The CDR3 here is CASSLRQGGYGYTF. As DNA, the CDR3 is TGTGCCAGCAGTTTAAGACAGGGGGGATATGGCTACACCTTC.

This clonotype showed up many times. This rearrangement joins TRBV12-3 or TRBV12-4 to TRBJ1-1; D is ambiguous. Trimming stripped 1 base from V and 7 bases from J, with 10 bases between. The CDR3 is 13 residues long. CDR3 sequence reads: CASSLESWGEAFF. The CDR3 bases are TGTGCCAGCAGTTTAGAGTCCTGGGGTGAAGCTTTCTTT.

This clonotype was counted a few times. V is TRBV7-9 and J is TRBJ1-1, with TRBD1 identical over 7 bases. Germline V lookup: CDR1 SEHNR, CDR2 FQNEAQ (reference sequence). This CDR3 is 14 amino acids long. V lost 3 bases and J lost 5; bases outside the gene matches: 6. Here the CDR3 reads CASSFGQEGTEAFF. The CDR3 coding sequence is TGTGCCAGCAGCTTTGGACAGGAAGGGACTGAAGCTTTCTTT.

This clonotype was counted ten times or more. The chain combines TRBV5-1 with TRBJ2-1; D possibly corresponds to TRBD2 (6 bases). The germline CDR1 and CDR2 sequences are SGHRS and YFSETQ. V lost 2 bases to trimming and J lost 9 bases, with 12 bases between them. There are 13 residues in the CDR3. In DNA, the CDR3 is TGCGCCAGCAGCTTCCGGGAGATGGGTGAGCAGTTCTTC. Translation gives CASSFREMGEQFF.

This sequence joins TRBV29-1 and TRBJ1-2; 10 bases match TRBD1. Losses at the gene ends were 6 bases for V and 4 bases for J; bases not matched to a gene: 11. Germline values: CDR1 SQVTM, CDR2 ANQGSEA. This CDR3 spans 15 amino acids. The DNA for the CDR3 is TGCAGCGTCCCGGGACAGGGGCCTACTTTCTATGGCTACACCTTC. Its protein product is CSVPGQGPTFYGYTF.

V usage is TRBV20-1 and J usage is TRBJ1-4, with D uncertain. Trimming pared 7 bases from V and 5 bases from J, leaving 14 bases between. The CDR3 is 13 amino acids. Germline CDR1 DFQATT, CDR2 SNEGSKA (reference sequence). The CDR3 DNA sequence: TGCAGTGTCGCCGACTCAGACAATGAAAAACTGTTTTTT. Translating it yields CSVADSDNEKLFF.